The clone carrying this TCR beta chain was counted at least ten times. What it binds is not known. CDR3 size: 17 residues. In germline, CDR1 is MNHEY, CDR2 SVGAGI. V shed 1 base, J shed 0 bases, and the junction held 5 bases outside the gene matches. Amplified regions were TCR beta CDR3 sequences from RNA transcripts. The primer set for the first-round RT-PCR of the TCR CDR3 was HTBI. TCRdb analysed the multiplex PCR reads with MiXCR anew, one entry per CDR3 protein. The data show 600,000 to 700,000 distinct CDR3 sequences, about 15% seen once. The sample comes from a study of T cells in Graves' hyperthyroidism and ophthalmopathy. Looking at the study overall: Peripheral blood collection took place at initial diagnosis, before any treatment. Findings and caveats of the study: Appearing also in blood were most of the thyroid clonotypes expanded above 0.001.

Patients affected by ophthalmopathy presented a Clinical Activity Score of at least 3, a NOSPECS grade of at least 4, and disease duration below 3 months. The study excluded patients with uncontrolled infection, other autoimmune disease, pregnancy or lactation. This TCR was sampled from a woman in her 40s with Graves' ophthalmopathy. The V call is TRBV6-5, the J call TRBJ2-7, with 11 bases lining up with TRBD1. The material sequenced was blood. The CDR3 nucleotides are TGTGCCAGCAGTTACTGGGACAGGGGGACTACCTCCTACGAGCAGTACTTC. Translated: CASSYWDRGTTSYEQYF.